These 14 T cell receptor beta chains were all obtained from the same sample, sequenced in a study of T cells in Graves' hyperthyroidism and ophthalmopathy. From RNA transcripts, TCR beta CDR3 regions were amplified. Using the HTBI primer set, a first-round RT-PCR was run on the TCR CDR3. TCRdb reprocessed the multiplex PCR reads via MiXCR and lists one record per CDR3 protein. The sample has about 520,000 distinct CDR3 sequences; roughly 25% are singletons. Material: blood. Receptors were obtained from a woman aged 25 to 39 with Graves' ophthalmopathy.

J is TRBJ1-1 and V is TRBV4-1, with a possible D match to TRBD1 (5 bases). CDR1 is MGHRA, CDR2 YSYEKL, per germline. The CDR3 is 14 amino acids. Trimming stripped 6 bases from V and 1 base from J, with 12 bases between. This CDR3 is CASRLQVGNTEAFF. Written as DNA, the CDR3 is TGCGCCAGCAGACTACAGGTCGGGAACACTGAAGCTTTCTTT.

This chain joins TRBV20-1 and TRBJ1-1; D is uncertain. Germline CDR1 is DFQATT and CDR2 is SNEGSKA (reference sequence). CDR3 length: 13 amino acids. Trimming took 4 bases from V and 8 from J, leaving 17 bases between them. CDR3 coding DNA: TGCAGTGCTAACCGGGCCCCACGAGAGGAAGCTTTCTTT. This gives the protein CSANRAPREEAFF.

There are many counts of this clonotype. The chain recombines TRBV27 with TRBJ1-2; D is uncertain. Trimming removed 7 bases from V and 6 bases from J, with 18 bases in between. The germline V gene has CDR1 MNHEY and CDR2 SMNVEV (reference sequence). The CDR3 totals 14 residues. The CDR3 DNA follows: TGTGCCAGCAAGTTTCGGGCAAACCGAGATGGCTACACCTTC. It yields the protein CASKFRANRDGYTF.

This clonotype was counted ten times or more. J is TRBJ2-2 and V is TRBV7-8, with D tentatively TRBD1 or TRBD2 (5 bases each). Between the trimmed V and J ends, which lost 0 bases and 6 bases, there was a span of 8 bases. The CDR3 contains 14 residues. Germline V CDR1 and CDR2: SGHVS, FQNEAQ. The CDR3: CASSLARGAGELFF. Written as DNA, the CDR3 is TGTGCCAGCAGCTTAGCGCGAGGGGCCGGGGAGCTGTTTTTT.

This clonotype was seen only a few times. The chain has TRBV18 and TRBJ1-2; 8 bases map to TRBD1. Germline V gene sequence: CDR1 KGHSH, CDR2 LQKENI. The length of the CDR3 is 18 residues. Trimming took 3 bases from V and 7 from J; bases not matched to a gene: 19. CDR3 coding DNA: TGTGCCAGCTCACCTCTACAACCCCCAGGGGGCTTAACCCTTGGCTACACCTTC. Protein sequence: CASSPLQPPGGLTLGYTF. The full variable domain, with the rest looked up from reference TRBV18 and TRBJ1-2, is NAGVMQNPRHLVRRRGQEARLRCSPMKGHSHVYWYRQLPEEGLKFMVYLQKENIIDESGMPKERFSAEFPKEGPSILRIQQVVRGDSAAYFCASSPLQPPGGLTLGYTFGSGTRLTVV.

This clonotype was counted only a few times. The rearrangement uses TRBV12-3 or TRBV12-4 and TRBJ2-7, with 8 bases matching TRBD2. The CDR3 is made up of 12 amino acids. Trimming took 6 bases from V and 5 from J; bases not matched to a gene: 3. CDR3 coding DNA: TGTGCCAGCAGGCGGCGGGGGGACGAGCAGTACTTC. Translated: CASRRRGDEQYF.

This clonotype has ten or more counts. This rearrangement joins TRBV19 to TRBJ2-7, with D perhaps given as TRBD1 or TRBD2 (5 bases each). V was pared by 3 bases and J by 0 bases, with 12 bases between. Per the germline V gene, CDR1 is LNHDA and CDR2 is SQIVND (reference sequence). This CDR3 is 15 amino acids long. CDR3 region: CASSIGPGTSYEQYF. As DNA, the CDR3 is TGTGCCAGTAGTATCGGCCCTGGGACCTCCTACGAGCAGTACTTC.

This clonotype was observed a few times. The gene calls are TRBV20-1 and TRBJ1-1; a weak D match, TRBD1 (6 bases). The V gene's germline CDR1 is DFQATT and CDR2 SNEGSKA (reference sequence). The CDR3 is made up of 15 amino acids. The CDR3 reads CRHHKREGGNTEAFF. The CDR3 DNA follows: TGCAGACACCACAAGCGTGAGGGGGGGAATACTGAAGCTTTCTTT.

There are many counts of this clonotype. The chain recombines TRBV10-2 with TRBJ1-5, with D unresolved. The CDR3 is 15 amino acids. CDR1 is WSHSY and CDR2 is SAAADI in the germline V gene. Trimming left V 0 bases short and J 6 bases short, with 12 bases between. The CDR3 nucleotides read TGCGCCAGCAGTGAGTCCCTCGGGAGTTTTCAGCCCCAGCATTTT. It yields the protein CASSESLGSFQPQHF.

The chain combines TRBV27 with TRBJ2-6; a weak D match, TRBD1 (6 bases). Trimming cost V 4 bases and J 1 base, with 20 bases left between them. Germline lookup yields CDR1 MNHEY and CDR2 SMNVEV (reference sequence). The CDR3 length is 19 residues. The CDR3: CASSYNSGHFASGANVLTF. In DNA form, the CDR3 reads TGTGCCAGCAGTTACAACTCGGGACATTTTGCTTCTGGGGCCAACGTCCTGACTTTC.

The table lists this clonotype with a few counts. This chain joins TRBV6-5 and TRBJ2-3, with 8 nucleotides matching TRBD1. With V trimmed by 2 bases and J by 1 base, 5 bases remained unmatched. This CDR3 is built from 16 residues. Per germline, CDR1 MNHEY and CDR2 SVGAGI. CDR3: CASSYGSGQGTDTQYF. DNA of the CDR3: TGTGCCAGCAGTTACGGTTCGGGACAGGGCACAGATACGCAGTATTTT.

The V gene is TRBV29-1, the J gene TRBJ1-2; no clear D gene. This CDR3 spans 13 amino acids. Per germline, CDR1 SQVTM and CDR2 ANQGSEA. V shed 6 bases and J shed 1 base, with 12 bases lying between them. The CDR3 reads CSVAGRVNYGYTF. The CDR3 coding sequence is TGCAGCGTCGCCGGGCGGGTTAACTATGGCTACACCTTC. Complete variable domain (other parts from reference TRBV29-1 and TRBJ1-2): SAVISQKPSRDICQRGTSLTIQCQVDSQVTMMFWYRQQPGQSLTLIATANQGSEATYESGFVIDKFPISRPNLTFSTLTVSNMSPEDSSIYLCSVAGRVNYGYTFGSGTRLTVV.

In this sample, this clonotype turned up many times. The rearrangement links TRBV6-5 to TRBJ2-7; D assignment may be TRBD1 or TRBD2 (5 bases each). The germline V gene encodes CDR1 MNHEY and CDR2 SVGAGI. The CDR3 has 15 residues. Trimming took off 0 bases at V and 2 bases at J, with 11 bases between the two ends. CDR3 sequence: CASSYSKGSPYEQYF. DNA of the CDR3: TGTGCCAGCAGTTACTCGAAGGGGAGTCCCTACGAGCAGTACTTC.

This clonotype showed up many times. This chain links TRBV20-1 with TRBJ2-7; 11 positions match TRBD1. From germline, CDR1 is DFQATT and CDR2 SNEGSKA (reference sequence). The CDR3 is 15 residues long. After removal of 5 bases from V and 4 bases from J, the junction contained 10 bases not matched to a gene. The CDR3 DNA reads TGCAGTGCTGGCGCCGGGACAGGGGGACTATACGAGCAGTACTTC. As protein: CSAGAGTGGLYEQYF.